The rows below give T cell receptor beta chains drawn from one sample of a study of blood T cell repertoires in COVID-19. Some clones are missing from TCRdb's copy, which holds only in-frame ones; the method was immunoSEQ multiplex PCR. The sample records 150,000 to 170,000 clones, around 84% being singletons. Sequenced material: PBMCs or T cells enriched from blood (not recorded which). The origin of the receptors is a man aged 50 to 59 who had recovered from COVID-19. Both conserved end residues are part of each CDR3. D genes are given only for firm matches. The size field is filled for only some rows; it gives once, few, many or a size class.

j_call clone_size v_call d_call cdr3_nt cdr3_aa
TRBJ2-2 NA TRBV4-1 TRBD1 TGCGCCAGCAGCCCCAAGGGCCCAGGGGGATCCGGGGAGCTGTTTTTT CASSPKGPGGSGELFF
TRBJ2-5 NA TRBV6-5 NA TGTGCCAGCAGGTCCCCGGGGGGCCTAAGAGAGACCCAGTACTTC CASRSPGGLRETQYF
TRBJ2-2 NA TRBV7-6 NA TGTGCCAGCGCGGAAGACACCGGGGAGCTGTTTTTT CASAEDTGELFF
TRBJ1-2 NA TRBV19 TRBD1 TGTGCCAGTAGTACCGCACGGACAGGGAGCTATGGCTACACCTTC CASSTARTGSYGYTF
TRBJ2-3 NA TRBV7-2 TRBD2 TGTGCCAGCAGGAACTCAGCGGGGGGGCGACCAGATACGCAGTATTTT CASRNSAGGRPDTQYF
TRBJ2-5 NA TRBV7-9 TRBD1 TGTGCCAGCAGCTTAGTAGGGGACAGGAGAGAGACCCAGTACTTC CASSLVGDRRETQYF
TRBJ1-5 NA TRBV7-2 TRBD1 TGTGCCAGCAGCCTTATCCCGGGACAGCTCAATCAGCCCCAGCATTTT CASSLIPGQLNQPQHF
TRBJ1-1 NA TRBV5-1 NA TGCGCCAGCAGCCCTCCGGGGGGGATGAACACTGAAGCTTTCTTT CASSPPGGMNTEAFF
TRBJ2-7 once TRBV2 TRBD1 TGTGCCAGCAGCCGGGGGACAGGCGGCTCCTACGAGCAGTACTTC CASSRGTGGSYEQYF
TRBJ1-2 NA TRBV7-9 NA TGTGCCAGCAGCTTGGGGAGTTCAGCTGGATATGGCTACACCTTC CASSLGSSAGYGYTF
TRBJ2-6 once TRBV3-1/TRBV3-2 TRBD1 TGTGCCAGCAGCAAGGGACAGGGGGCCTCTGGGGCCAACGTCCTGACTTTC CASSKGQGASGANVLTF
TRBJ1-4 NA TRBV19 NA TGTGCCAGTAGTATTGGCTGGCAGGAAACTAATGAAAAACTGTTTTTT CASSIGWQETNEKLFF
TRBJ1-2 NA TRBV5-1 NA TGCGCCAGCAGCTTCTCCGGGACACTCCTTGTGAGTGGCTACACCTTC CASSFSGTLLVSGYTF
TRBJ2-1 NA TRBV3-1/TRBV3-2 TRBD2 TGTGCCAGCAGCGGCGGGCGGGGGGTTACTGAGCAGTTCTTC CASSGGRGVTEQFF
TRBJ2-1 NA TRBV4-1 NA TGCGCCAGCAGCCTCTTCAGGGATACCTACAATGAGCAGTTCTTC CASSLFRDTYNEQFF
TRBJ2-5 NA TRBV5-1 TRBD2 TGCGCCAGCAGCCTACTCGGGGGGATCCAAGAGACCCAGTACTTC CASSLLGGIQETQYF
TRBJ2-7 NA TRBV3-1/TRBV3-2 NA TGTGCCAGCAGCCAAGAGCGGGTGGCCGAGCAGTACTTC CASSQERVAEQYF
TRBJ1-2 NA TRBV7-9 TRBD1 TGTGCCAGCAGCTTAGCGGACAGGGCGGTCTCTGGCTACACCTTC CASSLADRAVSGYTF
TRBJ1-6 NA TRBV3-1/TRBV3-2 TRBD1 TGTGCCAGCAGCCAAGCCCGGGACAGGAATTCACCCCTCCACTTT CASSQARDRNSPLHF
TRBJ2-1 NA TRBV10-3 TRBD1 TGTGCCATCAGTGAGCAAGACAGGGTTAGGAAGTTCTTC CAISEQDRVRKFF
TRBJ2-7 once TRBV7-9 NA TGTGCCAGCAGCTTAGCCCCAGTTAACTACGAGCAGTACTTC CASSLAPVNYEQYF
TRBJ1-1 NA TRBV12-3/TRBV12-4 NA TGTGCCAGCAGTTTAGTGCAGTTGGCTGAAGCTTTCTTT CASSLVQLAEAFF
TRBJ1-1 NA TRBV5-1 TRBD1 TGCGCCAGCAGCCCCACCCCCGGGACAGGGGGAACTGAAGCTTTCTTT CASSPTPGTGGTEAFF
TRBJ2-2 NA TRBV7-2 NA TGTGCCAGCAGCTTAGGCAGGTGGGCCGGGGAGCTGTTTTTT CASSLGRWAGELFF
TRBJ2-3 NA TRBV24-1 NA TGTGCCACCAGTGAGTCAGGAGATACGCAGTATTTT CATSESGDTQYF
TRBJ2-1 NA TRBV29-1 NA TGCAGTACTAGTCGCAGTTACAATGAGCAGTTCTTC CSTSRSYNEQFF
TRBJ1-5 NA TRBV6-5 TRBD1 TGTGCCAGCAGTTACGATGGACAGGGGAATCAGCCCCAGCATTTT CASSYDGQGNQPQHF
TRBJ2-5 NA TRBV4-1 NA TGCGCCAGCAGCCAAGGCGCAGGGGCAGCGAGAGAGACCCAGTACTTC CASSQGAGAARETQYF
TRBJ1-1 NA TRBV18 NA TGTGCCAGCTCACTAAACGGACAGACTCAAGTAGCTTTCTTT CASSLNGQTQVAFF
TRBJ1-2 NA TRBV7-2 TRBD1 TGTGCCAGCACCCCAGACAGGGCTAACTATGGCTACACCTTC CASTPDRANYGYTF
TRBJ1-5 few TRBV10-1 TRBD1 TGCGCCAGCAGTGTGGTCGGGACAGGGGGCAATCAGCCCCAGCATTTT CASSVVGTGGNQPQHF
TRBJ1-6 NA TRBV2 NA TGTGCCAGCAGTCACGACAGACGTAATTCACCCCTCCACTTT CASSHDRRNSPLHF
TRBJ2-5 NA TRBV19 TRBD2 TGTGCCAGTAGTATGTCCCTAGCGGGGGCACAAGAGACCCAGTACTTC CASSMSLAGAQETQYF
TRBJ1-2 NA TRBV6-4 NA TGTGCCAGCAGGGACCACGGGGATGGCTACACCTTC CASRDHGDGYTF
TRBJ2-5 NA TRBV7-2 TRBD2 TGTGCCAGCAGCTTAGGAAGCGGGGCGGAGACCCAGTACTTC CASSLGSGAETQYF
TRBJ2-3 NA TRBV29-1 TRBD1 TGCAGCGTTGAAGGCACAGGGGGAACAGATACGCAGTATTTT CSVEGTGGTDTQYF
TRBJ2-7 NA TRBV4-2 NA TGTGCCAGCAGCCAAGATAGGGGCGGGACCTACGAGCAGTACTTC CASSQDRGGTYEQYF
TRBJ1-5 NA TRBV5-5 NA TGTGCCAGCAGCCCCTACATCCTAGGCAATCAGCCCCAGCATTTT CASSPYILGNQPQHF
TRBJ1-2 once TRBV30 TRBD1 TGTGCCTCCCGCCCGGGACAGGGGGCTTCGGGCTACACCTTC CASRPGQGASGYTF
TRBJ2-4 NA TRBV11-2 TRBD1 TGTGCCAGCAGCCCCGGGACAGCAGAAAACATTCAGTACTTC CASSPGTAENIQYF
TRBJ2-5 once TRBV9 TRBD2 TGTGCCAGCAGCCCCACTAGCGGGGGGGCCGGAGAGACCCAGTACTTC CASSPTSGGAGETQYF
TRBJ2-3 NA TRBV4-3 NA TGCGCCAGCAGCCAAAATCTAATGACTTCGCAGTATTTT CASSQNLMTSQYF
TRBJ1-1 NA TRBV7-8 NA TGTGCCAGCAGCTTAGCCAACAGGGCCACTGAAGCTTTCTTT CASSLANRATEAFF
TRBJ1-3 NA TRBV20-1 TRBD1 TGCAGTGCTAGTGGCGGCAGGGGGTCTGGAAACACCATATATTTT CSASGGRGSGNTIYF
TRBJ2-3 NA TRBV7-2 TRBD2 TGTGCCAGCAGCTTAGGAACGGGGAGGGGCACAGATACGCAGTATTTT CASSLGTGRGTDTQYF
TRBJ1-1 few TRBV18 TRBD1 TGTGCCAGCTCACCGACAGGGACGGTCGGCACTGAAGCTTTCTTT CASSPTGTVGTEAFF